This T cell receptor beta chain was recovered during a study of T cells in Graves' hyperthyroidism and ophthalmopathy. What was amplified from RNA transcripts were TCR beta CDR3 regions. RT-PCR in the first round (using the HTBI primer set) targeted the TCR CDR3. TCRdb re-derived calls from the multiplex PCR reads in MiXCR, one entry per CDR3 protein. The sample lists over 250,000 distinct CDR3 sequences; less than 30% were seen once. Ahead of any ophthalmopathy symptoms, the blood sample was obtained at the first diagnosis of hyperthyroidism. There are 16 residues in the CDR3. Germline-derived CDR1 and CDR2 are SGHAT and FQNNGV. V gave up 5 bases and J gave up 5 bases; unmatched junction bases: 5. This clonotype was seen repeatedly, ten times or more. Its antigen is currently unknown. Study-level points and caveats: Among thyroid clonotypes expanded above 0.001, most also appeared in blood.

The specimen sequenced was blood. The genes are TRBV11-2 and TRBJ2-5, with 16 bases identical to TRBD2. The sequence was collected from a man in his forties with Graves' hyperthyroidism that later progressed to Graves' ophthalmopathy. The CDR3: CASSRGLAGGPETQYF. The CDR3 nucleotides read TGTGCCAGCAGCCGGGGACTAGCGGGAGGGCCGGAGACCCAGTACTTC. The full variable domain, rest sourced from reference TRBV11-2 and TRBJ2-5, is EAGVAQSPRYKIIEKRQSVAFWCNPISGHATLYWYQQILGQGPKLLIQFQNNGVVDDSQLPKDRFSAERLKGVDSTLKIQPAKLEDSAVYLCASSRGLAGGPETQYFGPGTRLLVL.